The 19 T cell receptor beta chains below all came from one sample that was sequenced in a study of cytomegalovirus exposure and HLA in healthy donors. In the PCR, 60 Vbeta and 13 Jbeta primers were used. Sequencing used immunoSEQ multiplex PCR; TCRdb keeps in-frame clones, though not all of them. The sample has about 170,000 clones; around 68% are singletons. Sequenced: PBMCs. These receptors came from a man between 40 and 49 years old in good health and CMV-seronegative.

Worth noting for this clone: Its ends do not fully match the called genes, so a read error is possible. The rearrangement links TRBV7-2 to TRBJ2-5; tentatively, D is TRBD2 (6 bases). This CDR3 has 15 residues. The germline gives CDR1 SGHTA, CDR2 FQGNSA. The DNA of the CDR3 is TGTGCCGGCAGCTTAAATAGCGGACAACAAGAGACCCAGTACTTC. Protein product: CAGSLNSGQQETQYF.

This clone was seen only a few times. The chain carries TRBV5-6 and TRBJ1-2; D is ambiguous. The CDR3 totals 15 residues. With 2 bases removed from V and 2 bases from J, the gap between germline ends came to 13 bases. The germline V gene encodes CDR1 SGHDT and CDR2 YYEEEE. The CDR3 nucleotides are TGTGCCAGCAGCTTTACGGGCAGACTAAACTATGGCTACACCTTC. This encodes CASSFTGRLNYGYTF.

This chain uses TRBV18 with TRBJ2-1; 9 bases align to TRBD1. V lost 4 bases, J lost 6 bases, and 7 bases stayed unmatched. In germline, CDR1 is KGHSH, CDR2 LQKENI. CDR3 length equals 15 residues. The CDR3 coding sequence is TGTGCCAGCTCACTAGGAGGACAGGGGAGCAATGAGCAGTTCTTC. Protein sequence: CASSLGGQGSNEQFF. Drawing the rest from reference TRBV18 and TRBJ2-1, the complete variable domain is NAGVMQNPRHLVRRRGQEARLRCSPMKGHSHVYWYRQLPEEGLKFMVYLQKENIIDESGMPKERFSAEFPKEGPSILRIQQVVRGDSAAYFCASSLGGQGSNEQFFGPGTRLTVL.

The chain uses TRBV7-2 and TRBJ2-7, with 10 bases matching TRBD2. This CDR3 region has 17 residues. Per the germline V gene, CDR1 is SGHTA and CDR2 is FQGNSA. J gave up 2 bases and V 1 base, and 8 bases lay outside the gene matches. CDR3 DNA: TGTGCCAGCAGCTTAGGTAGCGGGGGGATTTCGACCTACGAGCAGTACTTC. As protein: CASSLGSGGISTYEQYF.

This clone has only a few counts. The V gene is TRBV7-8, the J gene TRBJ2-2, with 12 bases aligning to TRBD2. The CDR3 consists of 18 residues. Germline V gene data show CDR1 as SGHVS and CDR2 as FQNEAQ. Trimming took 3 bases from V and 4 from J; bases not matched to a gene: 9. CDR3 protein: CASSLARLAGVGTGELFF. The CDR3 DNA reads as TGTGCCAGCAGCTTGGCTCGACTAGCGGGAGTGGGCACCGGGGAGCTGTTTTTT.

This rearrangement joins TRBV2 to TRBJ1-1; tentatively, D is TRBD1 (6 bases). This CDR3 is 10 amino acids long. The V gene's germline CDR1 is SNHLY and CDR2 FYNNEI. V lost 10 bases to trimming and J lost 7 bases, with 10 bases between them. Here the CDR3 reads CATSTGEAFF. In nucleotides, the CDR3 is TGTGCCACGTCGACAGGTGAAGCTTTCTTT.

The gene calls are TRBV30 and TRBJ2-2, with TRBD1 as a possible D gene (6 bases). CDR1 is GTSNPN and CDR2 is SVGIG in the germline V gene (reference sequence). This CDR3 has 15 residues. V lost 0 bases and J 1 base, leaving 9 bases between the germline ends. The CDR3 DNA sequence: TGTGCCTGGAGTGTAGCACAGGGGAACACCGGGGAGCTGTTTTTT. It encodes CAWSVAQGNTGELFF.

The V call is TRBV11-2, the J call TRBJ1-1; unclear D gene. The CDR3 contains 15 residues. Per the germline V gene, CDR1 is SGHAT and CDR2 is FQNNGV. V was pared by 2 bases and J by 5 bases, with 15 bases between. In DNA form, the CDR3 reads TGTGCCAGCAGCTTACAGTCTGGAGGACTTACTGAAGCTTTCTTT. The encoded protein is CASSLQSGGLTEAFF. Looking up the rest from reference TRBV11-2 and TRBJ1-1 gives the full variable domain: EAGVAQSPRYKIIEKRQSVAFWCNPISGHATLYWYQQILGQGPKLLIQFQNNGVVDDSQLPKDRFSAERLKGVDSTLKIQPAKLEDSAVYLCASSLQSGGLTEAFFGQGTRLTVV.

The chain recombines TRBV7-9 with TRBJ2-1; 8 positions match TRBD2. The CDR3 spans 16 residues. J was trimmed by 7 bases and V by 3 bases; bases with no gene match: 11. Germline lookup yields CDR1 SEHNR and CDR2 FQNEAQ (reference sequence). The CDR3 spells CASSFGGASRPNEQFF. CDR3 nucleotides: TGTGCCAGCAGCTTCGGGGGGGCGTCTAGACCGAATGAGCAGTTCTTC.

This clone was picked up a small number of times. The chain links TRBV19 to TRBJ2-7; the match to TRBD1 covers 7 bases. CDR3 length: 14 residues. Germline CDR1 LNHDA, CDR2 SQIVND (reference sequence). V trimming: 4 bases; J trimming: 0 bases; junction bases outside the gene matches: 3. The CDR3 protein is CASSTTGTSYEQYF. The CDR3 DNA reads TGTGCCAGTAGTACGACAGGGACCTCCTACGAGCAGTACTTC.

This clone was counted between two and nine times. The CDR3, as DNA: TGCGCCAGCTCGTCAGGACTCAGAAGCTACGAGCAGTACTTC. Protein product: CASSSGLRSYEQYF. J is TRBJ2-7 and V is TRBV5-1, with a weak D call TRBD2 (5 bases). The germline gives CDR1 SGHRS, CDR2 YFSETQ. The CDR3 has 14 residues. Deletions cut 7 bases from V and 3 bases from J, with 17 bases between.

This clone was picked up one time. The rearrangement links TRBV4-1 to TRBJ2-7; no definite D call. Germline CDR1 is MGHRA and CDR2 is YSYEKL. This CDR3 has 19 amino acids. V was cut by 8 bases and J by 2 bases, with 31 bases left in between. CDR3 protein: CASQPRIVSSRGQPYEQYF. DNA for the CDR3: TGCGCCAGCCAGCCAAGAATTGTGAGTTCGCGAGGTCAGCCCTACGAGCAGTACTTC.

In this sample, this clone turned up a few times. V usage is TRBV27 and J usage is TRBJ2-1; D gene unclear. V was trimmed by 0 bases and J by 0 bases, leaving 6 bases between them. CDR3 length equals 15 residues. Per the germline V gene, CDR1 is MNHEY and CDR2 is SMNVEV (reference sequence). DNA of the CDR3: TGTGCCAGCAGTTTATCGAGATTCTCCTACAATGAGCAGTTCTTC. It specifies CASSLSRFSYNEQFF.

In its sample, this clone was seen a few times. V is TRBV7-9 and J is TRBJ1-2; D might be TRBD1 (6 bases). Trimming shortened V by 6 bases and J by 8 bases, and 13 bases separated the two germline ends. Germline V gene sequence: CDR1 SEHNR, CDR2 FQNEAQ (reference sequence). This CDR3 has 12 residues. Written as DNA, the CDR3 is TGTGCCAGCAGTAACAGGGTTTTCGGCTACACCTTC. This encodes CASSNRVFGYTF.

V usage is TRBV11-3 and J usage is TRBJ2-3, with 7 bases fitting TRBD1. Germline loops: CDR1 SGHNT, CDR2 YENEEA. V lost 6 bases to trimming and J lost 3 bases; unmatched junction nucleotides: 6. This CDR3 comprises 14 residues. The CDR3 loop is CASSNRGGTDTQYF. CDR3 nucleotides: TGTGCCAGCAGTAACAGGGGCGGGACAGATACGCAGTATTTT. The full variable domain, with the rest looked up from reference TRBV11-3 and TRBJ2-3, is EAGVVQSPRYKIIEKKQPVAFWCNPISGHNTLYWYLQNLGQGPELLIRYENEEAVDDSQLPKDRFSAERLKGVDSTLKIQPAELGDSAVYLCASSNRGGTDTQYFGPGTRLTVL.

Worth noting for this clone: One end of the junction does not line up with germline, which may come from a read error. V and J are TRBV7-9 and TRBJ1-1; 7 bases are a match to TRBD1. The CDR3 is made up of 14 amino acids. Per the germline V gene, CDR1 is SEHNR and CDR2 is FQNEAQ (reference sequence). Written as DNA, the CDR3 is TGTTCCAGCAGCGAAACAGGGGAAAACACTGAAGCTTTCTTT. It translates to CSSSETGENTEAFF.

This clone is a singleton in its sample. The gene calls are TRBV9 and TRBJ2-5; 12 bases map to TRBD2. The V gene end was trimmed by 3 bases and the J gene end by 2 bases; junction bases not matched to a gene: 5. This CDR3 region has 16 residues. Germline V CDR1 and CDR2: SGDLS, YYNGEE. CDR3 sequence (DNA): TGTGCCAGCAGCGCAAGACTAGCGGGGGTTCAAGAGACCCAGTACTTC. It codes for CASSARLAGVQETQYF.

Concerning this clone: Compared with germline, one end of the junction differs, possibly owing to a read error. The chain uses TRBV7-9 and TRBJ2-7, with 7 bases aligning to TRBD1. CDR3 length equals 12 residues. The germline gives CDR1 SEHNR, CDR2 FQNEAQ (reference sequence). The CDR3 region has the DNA TGTTCCAGCAGCCCAGGGGGCTACGAGCAGTACTTC. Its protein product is CSSSPGGYEQYF. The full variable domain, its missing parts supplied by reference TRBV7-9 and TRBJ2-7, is DTGVSQNPRHKITKRGQNVTFRCDPISEHNRLYWYRQTLGQGPEFLTYFQNEAQLEKSRLLSDRFSAERPKGSFSTLEIQRTEQGDSAMYLCSSSPGGYEQYFGPGTRLTVT.

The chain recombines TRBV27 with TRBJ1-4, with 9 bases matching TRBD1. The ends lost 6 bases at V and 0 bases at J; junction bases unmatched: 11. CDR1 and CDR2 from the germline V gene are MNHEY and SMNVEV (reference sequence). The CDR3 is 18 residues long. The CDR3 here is CASRNTGTGIATNEKLFF. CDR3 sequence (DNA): TGTGCCAGCAGGAACACCGGGACAGGGATTGCAACTAATGAAAAACTGTTTTTT.